This T cell receptor delta chain originates from a study of delta chains in infants with herpesvirus infections (dated by TCRdb to 2022 to 2023). Notes on the research overall: A Ugandan infant birth cohort was prospectively followed from birth to characterize gammadelta T cell responses to primary cytomegalovirus (CMV) infection. In infants who were infected with CMV after birth, the study searched for a public fetal Vdelta1/Vgamma8 gammadelta TCR clonotype. gammadelta TCRs were sequenced from PBMC obtained from 15 to 20 CMV-infected infants (one congenitally infected) and eight or nine CMV-uninfected infants for whom sufficient sample was available. By approximate age, the infant blood samples fell into groups of 1.5, 4, 8 and 12 months. Previously published Belgian fetal and cord blood gammadelta TCR data were added only for comparison and were not generated in this cohort. Points the paper makes about the study in general: Public-clonotype frequency among Vdelta1 cells appeared to be inversely correlated with age at infection and was observed to decay rapidly, seemingly without persisting beyond 2 to 3 months. The public Vdelta1 clonotype appeared in about 20% of the 18 CMV-infected infants: three infected postnatally before 120 days of age, plus the congenitally infected infant. Detection of the public clonotype was limited to the first time point after infection, and the public clonotype was not found in uninfected infants or in infants infected after 120 days. In CMV-uninfected infants, the public clonotype might still exist at levels below the detection limit. A small sample size and the lack of race- or environment-matched controls were noted by the authors, because CMV is acquired by nearly all Ugandans before adulthood.

CDR1 TSWWSYY and CDR2 QGS were looked up in the germline V gene. Trimming at the junction amounts to 1 base on V and 3 bases on J, and the germline ends lie 18 bases apart. The CDR3 measures 17 amino acids from cysteine to phenylalanine. Only the CDR3 portion is preserved as DNA: 51 bases, with reading frame beginning at the first base. On this clone: What antigen it recognizes has not been identified. No base qualities exist here, and no much larger clone lies one base off it.

Pregnant women receiving prenatal care in Kampala, Uganda, were recruited, and the infants of these women were enrolled, with documentation of maternal HIV status required. Families received weekly visits, and collection of infant clinical information, oral swabs and peripheral blood began at 6 weeks of age and continued every 4 months after that. Blood was drawn into heparin tubes, and PBMC were separated by Ficoll-Paque density gradient centrifugation and then cryopreserved. The library came from RT-PCR. To generate TCR cDNA, RNA from PBMC was reverse transcribed using SuperScript II together with primers specific for the gamma chain and the delta chain. cDNA was purified with AMPure XP beads, amplified, and indexed with Illumina adapters using the Nextera XT Index Kit. gammadelta TCR libraries were sequenced on an Illumina MiSeq with a V2 300-cycle kit. Concerning the study's data processing: Using MiXCR v2.1.12, CDR3 sequences were assembled, and reads were mapped onto D, J and V genes obtained from GenBank. VDJtools v1.2.1 was used to carry out repertoire analyses of the CDR3 clonotypes. TCRdb recomputed clones from the public reads with CATT; identical DNA rows were then combined. These V and J calls derive from TCRdb rather than the authors' analysis. In this sample the table shows about 2,500 delta-chain clones, roughly 40% of which occur a single time. The ten largest clones represent around 4.9% of the sample.

The source was peripheral blood, collected at time point 4 of longitudinal follow-up. This TCR was recovered from a human donor who was a Ugandan infant, either HIV-exposed or HIV-unexposed (not recorded which). The sequence links TRDV1 to TRDJ1; the D gene cannot be resolved reliably. The CDR3 protein is CALGERVPYTSADKLIF. The nucleotides read TGTGCTCTTGGGGAACGGGTTCCGTATACTTCGGCCGATAAACTCATCTTT.